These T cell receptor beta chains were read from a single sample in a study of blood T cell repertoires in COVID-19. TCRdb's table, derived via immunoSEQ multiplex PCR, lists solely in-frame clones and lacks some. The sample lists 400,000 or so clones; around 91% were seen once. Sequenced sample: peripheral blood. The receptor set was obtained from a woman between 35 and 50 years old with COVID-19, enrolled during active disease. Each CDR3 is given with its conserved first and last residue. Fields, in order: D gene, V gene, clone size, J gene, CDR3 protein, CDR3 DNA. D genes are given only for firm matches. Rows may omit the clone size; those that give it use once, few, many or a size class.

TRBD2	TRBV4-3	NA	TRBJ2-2	CASSQDWGGPFTGELFF	TGCGCCAGCAGCCAAGATTGGGGAGGGCCTTTCACCGGGGAGCTGTTTTTT
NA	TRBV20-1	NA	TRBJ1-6	CSASQYNSPLHF	TGCAGTGCTAGTCAGTATAATTCACCCCTCCACTTT
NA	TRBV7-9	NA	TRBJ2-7	CASSFEWEQYF	TGTGCCAGCAGCTTCGAGTGGGAGCAGTACTTC
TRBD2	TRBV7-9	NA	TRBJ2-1	CASSLAGGPSREQFF	TGTGCCAGCAGCTTAGCGGGAGGGCCTTCCCGTGAGCAGTTCTTC
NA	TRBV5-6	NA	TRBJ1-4	CASSRGGKNEKLFF	TGTGCCAGCAGCCGGGGGGGTAAGAATGAAAAACTGTTTTTT
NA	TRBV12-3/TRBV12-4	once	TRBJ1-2	CASSFSARGGYTF	TGTGCCAGCAGTTTCTCGGCTCGAGGAGGCTACACCTTC
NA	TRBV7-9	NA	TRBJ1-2	CASSRPPGAEGYTF	TGTGCCAGCAGCCGCCCCCCAGGGGCAGAGGGCTACACCTTC
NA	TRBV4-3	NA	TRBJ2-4	CASSQYPPGAPTGAKNIQYF	TGCGCCAGCAGCCAGTACCCCCCGGGAGCCCCTACGGGAGCCAAAAACATTCAGTACTTC
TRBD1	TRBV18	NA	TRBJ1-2	CASSQGQGNGYTF	TGTGCCAGCTCCCAAGGACAGGGGAATGGCTACACCTTC
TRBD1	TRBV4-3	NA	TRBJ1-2	CASSQDRGHGYTF	TGCGCCAGCAGCCAAGACAGGGGGCATGGCTACACCTTC
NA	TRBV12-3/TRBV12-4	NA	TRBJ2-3	CASSLLRDTQYF	TGTGCCAGCAGTTTACTCCGAGATACGCAGTATTTT
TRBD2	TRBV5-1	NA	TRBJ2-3	CASSLDGAGGPDTQYF	TGCGCCAGCAGCTTGGATGGAGCGGGGGGGCCAGATACGCAGTATTTT
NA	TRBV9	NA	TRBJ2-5	CASSVTGKETQYF	TGTGCCAGCAGCGTAACGGGGAAAGAGACCCAGTACTTC
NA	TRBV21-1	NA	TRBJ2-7	CASIRDPPRYEQYF	TGTGCCAGCATCCGGGATCCGCCCCGCTACGAGCAGTACTTC
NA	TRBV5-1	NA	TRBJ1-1	CASGQSGRTEAFF	TGCGCCAGCGGGCAATCAGGGAGGACTGAAGCTTTCTTT
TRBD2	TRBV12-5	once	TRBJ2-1	CASAPGGGYNEQFF	TGTGCTAGTGCCCCTGGGGGGGGATACAATGAGCAGTTCTTC
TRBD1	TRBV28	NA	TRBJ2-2	CASQRTGIGGELFF	TGTGCCAGCCAACGGACAGGGATTGGCGGGGAGCTGTTTTTT
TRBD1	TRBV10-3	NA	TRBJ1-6	CAISDGGTGYFNSPLHF	TGTGCCATCAGTGATGGTGGGACAGGGTATTTTAATTCACCCCTCCACTTT
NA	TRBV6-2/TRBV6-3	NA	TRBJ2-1	CASSGAGRYNEQFF	TGTGCCAGCAGCGGGGCCGGAAGATACAATGAGCAGTTCTTC
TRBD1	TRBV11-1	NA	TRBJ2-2	CASSSTGGRNTGELFF	TGTGCCAGCAGCAGTACAGGGGGCAGGAACACCGGGGAGCTGTTTTTT
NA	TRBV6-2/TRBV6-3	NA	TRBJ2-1	CASSLPPGEFF	TGTGCCAGCAGTCTGCCCCCCGGGGAGTTCTTC
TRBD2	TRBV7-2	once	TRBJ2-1	CASSSPGTSGRAYNEQFF	TGTGCCAGCAGCTCTCCCGGGACTAGCGGGAGGGCCTACAATGAGCAGTTCTTC
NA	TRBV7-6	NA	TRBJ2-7	CASSLAGGGDSYEQYF	TGTGCCAGCAGCTTAGCCGGAGGGGGCGACTCCTACGAGCAGTACTTC
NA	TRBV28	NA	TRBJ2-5	CASSSPGLGDQETQYF	TGTGCCAGCAGTTCCCCGGGCCTAGGGGACCAAGAGACCCAGTACTTC
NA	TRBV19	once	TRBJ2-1	CASSIGRLAYNEQFF	TGTGCCAGTAGTATCGGAAGACTAGCCTACAATGAGCAGTTCTTC
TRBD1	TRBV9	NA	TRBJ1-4	CASSVGAGGNEKLFF	TGTGCCAGCAGCGTAGGCGCAGGGGGTAATGAAAAACTGTTTTTT
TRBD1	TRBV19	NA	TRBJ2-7	CASRLSDRAGEQYF	TGTGCCAGCAGGTTGAGCGACAGGGCAGGCGAGCAGTACTTC
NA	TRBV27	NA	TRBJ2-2	CASSYKNTGELFF	TGTGCCAGCAGTTATAAAAACACCGGGGAGCTGTTTTTT
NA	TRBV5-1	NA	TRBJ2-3	CASSLNRRDKVAATDTQYF	TGCGCCAGCAGCTTGAACAGACGGGATAAGGTAGCGGCCACAGATACGCAGTATTTT
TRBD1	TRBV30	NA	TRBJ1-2	CAASRDRPYGYTF	TGTGCCGCCTCCCGGGACAGGCCCTATGGCTACACCTTC
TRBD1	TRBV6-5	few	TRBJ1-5	CASSWTGAQPQHF	TGTGCCAGCAGTTGGACAGGGGCTCAGCCCCAGCATTTT
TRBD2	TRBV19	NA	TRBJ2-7	CASSQAGGRSSYEQYF	TGTGCCAGTAGCCAGGCTGGCGGGAGGAGCTCCTACGAGCAGTACTTC
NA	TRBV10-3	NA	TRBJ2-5	CAISDRQAGPGTQYF	TGTGCCATCAGTGATCGACAGGCCGGCCCGGGGACCCAGTACTTC
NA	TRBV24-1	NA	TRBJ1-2	CATSDFGRDYGYTF	TGTGCCACCAGTGATTTTGGGCGGGACTATGGCTACACCTTC
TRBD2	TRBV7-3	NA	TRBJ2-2	CASSLFREGRTGELFF	TGTGCCAGCAGCTTATTCCGGGAGGGCCGCACCGGGGAGCTGTTTTTT
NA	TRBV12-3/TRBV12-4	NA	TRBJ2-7	CASSLREEQYF	TGTGCCAGCAGTTTACGCGAAGAGCAGTACTTC
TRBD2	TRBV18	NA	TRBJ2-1	CASSPRTSGTNEQFF	TGTGCCAGCTCACCACGGACTAGCGGGACCAATGAGCAGTTCTTC
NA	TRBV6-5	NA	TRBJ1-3	CASSYGGSGNTIYF	TGTGCCAGCAGTTATGGGGGGAGTGGAAACACCATATATTTT
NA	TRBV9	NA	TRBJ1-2	CASSVGTARNYGYTF	TGTGCCAGCAGCGTAGGGACAGCGCGTAACTATGGCTACACCTTC
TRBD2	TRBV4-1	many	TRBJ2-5	CASSLLAGVETQYF	TGCGCCAGCAGCCTGCTAGCGGGAGTTGAGACCCAGTACTTC
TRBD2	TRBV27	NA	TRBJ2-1	CASTASGTGRGDEQFF	TGTGCCAGCACCGCTAGCGGGACCGGTCGGGGAGATGAGCAGTTCTTC
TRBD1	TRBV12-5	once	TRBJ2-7	CASGLVLGGTGGSSYEQYF	TGTGCTAGTGGTTTGGTACTTGGCGGGACAGGGGGGAGCTCCTACGAGCAGTACTTC
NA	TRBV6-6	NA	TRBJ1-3	CASSGAISGNTIYF	TGTGCCAGCAGTGGGGCCATCTCTGGAAACACCATATATTTT
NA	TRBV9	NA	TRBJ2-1	CASSPTGNSYNEQFF	TGTGCCAGCAGCCCTACGGGGAACTCCTACAATGAGCAGTTCTTC
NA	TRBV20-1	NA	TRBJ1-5	CSASNPGNQPQHF	TGCAGTGCTAGTAATCCTGGCAATCAGCCCCAGCATTTT
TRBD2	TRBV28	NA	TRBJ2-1	CASSRLAGGRNEQFF	TGTGCCAGCAGCCGACTAGCGGGGGGGAGGAATGAGCAGTTCTTC